This T cell receptor beta chain is drawn from a study of cytomegalovirus exposure and HLA in healthy donors. In its sample, this clone was seen once. No antigen is known for it. The study ran its PCR with 60 Vbeta and 13 Jbeta primers. In the original analysis: In a later analysis, of some 80 million unique beta chains, about 12 million appeared in at least two donors. Only in-frame clones appear in the TCRdb table, and some are missing; sequencing was by immunoSEQ multiplex PCR. That table furnishes V, J and clone size, whereas the DNA furnished D and trimming. This sample has fewer than 200,000 clones, with around three quarters found just once. Unrecorded immune exposures were likely, despite nominal health at sampling. Trimming cost V 6 bases and J 7 bases, with 10 bases left between them. Germline-derived CDR1 and CDR2 are MNHEY and SVGAGI. This CDR3 region has 13 residues. General observations from the study: High sensitivity and specificity were reportedly achieved when the classifier diagnosed cytomegalovirus status. There were 150 to 200 TCR beta chains listed as cytomegalovirus-associated.

The sequenced material came from PBMCs. This sequence joins TRBV6-5 and TRBJ1-6; the D is unclear. This receptor was identified in a woman aged 35 to 49 in good health and CMV-seronegative. The CDR3 sequence is CASSGRGNSPLHF. In DNA form, the CDR3 reads TGTGCCAGCAGCGGACGGGGAAATTCACCCCTCCACTTT.